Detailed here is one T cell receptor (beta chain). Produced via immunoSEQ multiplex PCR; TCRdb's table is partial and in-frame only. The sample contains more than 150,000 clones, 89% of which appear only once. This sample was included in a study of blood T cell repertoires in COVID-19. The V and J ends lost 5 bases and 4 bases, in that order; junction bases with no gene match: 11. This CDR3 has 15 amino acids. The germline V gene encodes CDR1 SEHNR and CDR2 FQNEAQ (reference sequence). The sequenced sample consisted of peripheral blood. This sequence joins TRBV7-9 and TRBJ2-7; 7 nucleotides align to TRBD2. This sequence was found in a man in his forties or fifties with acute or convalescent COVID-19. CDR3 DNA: TGTGCCAGCAGCGACCGGGTAGCGGGTGAATACGAGCAGTACTTC. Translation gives CASSDRVAGEYEQYF.